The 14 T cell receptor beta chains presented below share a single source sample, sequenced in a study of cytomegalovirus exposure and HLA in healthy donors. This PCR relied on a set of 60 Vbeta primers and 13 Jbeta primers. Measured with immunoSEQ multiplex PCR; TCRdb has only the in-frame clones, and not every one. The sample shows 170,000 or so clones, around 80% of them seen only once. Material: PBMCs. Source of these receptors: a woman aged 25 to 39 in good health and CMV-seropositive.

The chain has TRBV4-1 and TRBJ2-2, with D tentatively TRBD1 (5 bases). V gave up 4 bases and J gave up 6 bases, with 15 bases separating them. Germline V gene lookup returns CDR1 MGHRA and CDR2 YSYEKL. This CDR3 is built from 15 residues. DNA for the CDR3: TGCGCCAGCAGCCCCCGACAGAAGTATCCCGGGGAGCTGTTTTTT. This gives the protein CASSPRQKYPGELFF.

This CDR3 reads CASSNRGLTSYNEQFF. CDR3 bases: TGTGCCAGTAGTAATCGGGGGTTAACCTCCTACAATGAGCAGTTCTTC. The chain has TRBV19 and TRBJ2-1, with D possibly TRBD2 on 6 matching bases. The length of the CDR3 is 16 residues. Trimming cost V 4 bases and J 0 bases, with 13 bases left between them. In germline, CDR1 is LNHDA, CDR2 SQIVND (reference sequence). Full variable domain (remainder filled in from reference TRBV19 and TRBJ2-1): DGGITQSPKYLFRKEGQNVTLSCEQNLNHDAMYWYRQDPGQGLRLIYYSQIVNDFQKGDIAEGYSVSREKKESFPLTVTSAQKNPTAFYLCASSNRGLTSYNEQFFGPGTRLTVL.

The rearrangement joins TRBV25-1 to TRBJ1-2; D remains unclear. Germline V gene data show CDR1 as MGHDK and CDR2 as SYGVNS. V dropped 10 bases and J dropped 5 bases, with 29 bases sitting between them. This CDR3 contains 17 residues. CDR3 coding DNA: TGTGCCACCTCTGGGCGGGCAGACCTTCTGAAATGTTATGGCTACACCTTC. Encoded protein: CATSGRADLLKCYGYTF.

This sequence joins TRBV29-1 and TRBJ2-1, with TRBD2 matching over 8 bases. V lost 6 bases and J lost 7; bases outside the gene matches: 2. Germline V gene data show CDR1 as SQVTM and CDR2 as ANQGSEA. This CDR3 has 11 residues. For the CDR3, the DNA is TGCAGCGTCGGGGGGGGGAATGAGCAGTTCTTC. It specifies CSVGGGNEQFF.

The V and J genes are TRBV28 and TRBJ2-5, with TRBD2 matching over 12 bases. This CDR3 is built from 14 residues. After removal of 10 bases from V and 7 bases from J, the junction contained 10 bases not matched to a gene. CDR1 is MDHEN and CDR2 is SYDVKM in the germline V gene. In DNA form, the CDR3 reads TGTGCCATCCAGACTAGCGGGAGTTTGGGGACCCAGTACTTC. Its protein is CAIQTSGSLGTQYF.

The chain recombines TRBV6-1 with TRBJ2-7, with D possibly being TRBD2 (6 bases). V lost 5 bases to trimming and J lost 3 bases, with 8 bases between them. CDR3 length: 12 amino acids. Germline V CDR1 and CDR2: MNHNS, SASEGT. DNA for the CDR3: TGTGCCAGCAGTCGGGGGTTCTACGAGCAGTACTTC. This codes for CASSRGFYEQYF.

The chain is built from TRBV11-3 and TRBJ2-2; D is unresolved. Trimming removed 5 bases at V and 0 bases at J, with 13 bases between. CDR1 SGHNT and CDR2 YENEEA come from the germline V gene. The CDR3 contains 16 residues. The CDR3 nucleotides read TGTGCCAGCAGCCCCCGGCGGTACGCGAACACCGGGGAGCTGTTTTTT. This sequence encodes CASSPRRYANTGELFF.

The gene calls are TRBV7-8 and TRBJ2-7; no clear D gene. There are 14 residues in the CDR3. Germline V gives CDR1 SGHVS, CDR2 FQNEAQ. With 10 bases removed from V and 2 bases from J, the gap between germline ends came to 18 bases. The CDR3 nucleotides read TGTGCCACCAGGACGGGTCTAGATACCTACGAGCAGTACTTC. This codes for CATRTGLDTYEQYF.

The DNA of the CDR3 is TGTGCCAGCAGCTTAGTAGTGAACACTGAAGCTTTCTTT. It translates to CASSLVVNTEAFF. The rearrangement uses TRBV7-2 and TRBJ1-1, with D hard to call. V gave up 1 base and J gave up 0 bases, with 3 bases separating them. The CDR3 totals 13 residues. Germline V CDR1 and CDR2: SGHTA, FQGNSA. The complete variable domain, with remaining parts taken from reference TRBV7-2 and TRBJ1-1, reads GAGVSQSPSNKVTEKGKDVELRCDPISGHTALYWYRQSLGQGLEFLIYFQGNSAPDKSGLPSDRFSAERTGGSVSTLTIQRTQQEDSAVYLCASSLVVNTEAFFGQGTRLTVV.

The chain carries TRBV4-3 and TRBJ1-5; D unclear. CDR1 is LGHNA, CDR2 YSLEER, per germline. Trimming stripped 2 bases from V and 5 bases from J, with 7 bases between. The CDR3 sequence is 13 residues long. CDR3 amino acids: CASSQLRDQPQHF. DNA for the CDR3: TGCGCCAGCAGCCAATTGAGGGATCAGCCCCAGCATTTT.

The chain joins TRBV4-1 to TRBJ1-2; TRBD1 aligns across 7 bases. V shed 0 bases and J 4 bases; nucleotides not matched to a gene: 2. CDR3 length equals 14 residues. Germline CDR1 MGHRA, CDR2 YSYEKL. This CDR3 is CASSQDTGVYGYTF. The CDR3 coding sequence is TGCGCCAGCAGCCAAGATACAGGGGTCTATGGCTACACCTTC.

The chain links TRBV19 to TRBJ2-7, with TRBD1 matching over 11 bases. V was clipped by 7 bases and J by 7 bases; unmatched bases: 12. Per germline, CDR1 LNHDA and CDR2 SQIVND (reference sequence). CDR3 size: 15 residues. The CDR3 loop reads CASTPGQGGPLEQYF. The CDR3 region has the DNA TGTGCCAGTACCCCGGGACAGGGGGGACCTTTAGAGCAGTACTTC.

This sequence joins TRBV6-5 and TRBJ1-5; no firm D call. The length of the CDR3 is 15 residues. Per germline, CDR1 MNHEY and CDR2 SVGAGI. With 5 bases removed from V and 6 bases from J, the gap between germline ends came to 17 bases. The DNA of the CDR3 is TGTGCCAGCAGTCCTGGACGGGCTAGCGGTCAGCCCCAGCATTTT. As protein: CASSPGRASGQPQHF.

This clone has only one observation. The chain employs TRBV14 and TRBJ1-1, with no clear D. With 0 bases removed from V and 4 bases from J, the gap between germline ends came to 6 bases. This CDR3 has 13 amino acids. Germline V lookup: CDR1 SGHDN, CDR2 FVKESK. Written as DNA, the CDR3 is TGTGCCAGCAGCCAAGATAGAGGCACTGAAGCTTTCTTT. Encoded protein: CASSQDRGTEAFF.